Presented here are 3 T cell receptor beta chains from one specimen sequenced in a study of cytomegalovirus exposure and HLA in healthy donors. With 60 Vbeta and 13 Jbeta primers, the PCR was carried out. Only in-frame clones appear in the TCRdb table, and some are missing; sequencing was by immunoSEQ multiplex PCR. The repertoire consists of over 80,000 clones, with 82% occurring once and the leading ten covering nearly 3.5%. Sequences were obtained from PBMCs. Receptors originate from a man under 40 in good health and CMV-seropositive.

The V gene is TRBV10-2, the J gene TRBJ1-5; D remains ambiguous. The CDR3 contains 12 residues. CDR1 and CDR2 (germline): WSHSY, SAAADI. V lost 2 bases and J lost 15, with 14 bases in between. CDR3 in amino acids: CASSEAFLEPHF. CDR3 sequence (DNA): TGCGCCAGCAGTGAGGCGTTTTTAGAGCCGCATTTT.

The chain recombines TRBV25-1 with TRBJ1-2; 7 positions agree with TRBD1. Germline V gene data show CDR1 as MGHDK and CDR2 as SYGVNS. This CDR3 is built from 14 residues. The J segment lost 3 bases and the V segment lost 6 bases, leaving 7 bases of the junction unmatched. The CDR3 here is CASSLGGVDYGYTF. The CDR3 bases are TGTGCCAGCAGCTTAGGGGGCGTTGACTATGGCTACACCTTC.

The V call is TRBV27, the J call TRBJ2-1; TRBD2 might be the D (6 bases). The V gene's germline CDR1 is MNHEY and CDR2 SMNVEV (reference sequence). The V and J ends lost 2 bases and 7 bases respectively, with 18 bases between them. CDR3 length: 16 residues. The CDR3 nucleotides are TGTGCCAGCAGTTTAATGCGGGAAACGATAGTGAATGAGCAGTTCTTC. It is translated as CASSLMRETIVNEQFF.